A selection of T cell receptor beta chains follows, all from one sample in a study of molecular identifiers for immune sequencing clone quantification. A single record per CDR3 protein comes from TCRdb applying MiXCR to the PCR reads. The sample records approximately 500,000 distinct CDR3 sequences, around 23% being singletons. The specimen was naive CD8+ T cells from blood, with Jurkat cell RNA spiked in. The receptor set was obtained from a human donor in good health. Some libraries in this study had Jurkat cell RNA spiked in. Both conserved end residues are part of each CDR3. The order of the fields is CDR3 protein, CDR3 DNA, D gene, J gene, V gene, CDR3 length, clone size. D genes are given only for firm matches. Some rows mark clone size as missing; the rest say once, few, many or name a class of expanded clone.

CAIAHGGRADTQYF | TGTGCCATCGCCCACGGCGGGAGAGCAGATACGCAGTATTTT | TRBD2 | TRBJ2-3 | TRBV10-3 | 14 | -
CASFPSGNQPQHF | TGTGCCAGCTTCCCCTCAGGAAATCAGCCCCAGCATTTT | - | TRBJ1-5 | TRBV6-6 | 13 | many
CASTIHHSGTEDSYEQYF | TGTGCCAGCACCATCCACCACTCCGGGACAGAAGACTCCTACGAGCAGTACTTC | TRBD1 | TRBJ2-7 | TRBV7-3 | 18 | -
CTSTHSRDTYYQTEAFF | TGTACCAGCACCCACAGCCGGGACACCTATTATCAGACTGAAGCTTTCTTT | - | TRBJ1-1 | TRBV6-6 | 17 | -
CASRGLAAEYF | TGTGCCAGCAGGGGACTAGCGGCTGAGTACTTC | TRBD2 | TRBJ2-7 | TRBV12-3/TRBV12-4 | 11 | many
CASSFDTYNEAFF | TGTGCCAGCAGCTTCGACACATATAATGAAGCTTTCTTT | - | TRBJ1-1 | TRBV7-8 | 13 | -
CASSLSQRGSSYEQYF | TGTGCCAGCAGCTTAAGCCAGCGGGGGAGCTCCTACGAGCAGTACTTC | TRBD2 | TRBJ2-7 | TRBV7-6 | 16 | few
CASSLGGHDYEQYF | TGTGCCAGCAGCTTGGGGGGACACGATTACGAGCAGTACTTC | - | TRBJ2-7 | TRBV5-4 | 14 | -
CASSIRDNFSLHF | TGTGCCAGCAGCATCCGGGACAATTTTTCCCTCCACTTT | - | TRBJ1-6 | TRBV21-1 | 13 | few
CASSEGLASTDTQYF | TGTGCCAGCAGTGAAGGACTAGCGTCCACAGATACGCAGTATTTT | TRBD2 | TRBJ2-3 | TRBV6-4 | 15 | many
CASYWGGITDTQYF | TGTGCCAGCTACTGGGGGGGGATCACAGATACGCAGTATTTT | TRBD2 | TRBJ2-3 | TRBV5-6 | 14 | -
CACSGSRYNEQFF | TGTGCCTGTAGCGGGAGTAGGTACAATGAGCAGTTCTTC | TRBD2 | TRBJ2-1 | TRBV7-9 | 13 | many
CASSLGGQGNGELFF | TGTGCCAGCAGCCTAGGGGGGCAGGGCAACGGGGAGCTGTTTTTT | - | TRBJ2-2 | TRBV9 | 15 | -
CASTGTSYEQYF | TGTGCCAGCACGGGTACCTCCTACGAGCAGTACTTC | - | TRBJ2-7 | TRBV7-9 | 12 | many
CASSPSGRGRTYEQYF | TGTGCCAGTAGCCCGAGTGGGAGGGGGCGAACCTACGAGCAGTACTTC | - | TRBJ2-7 | TRBV19 | 16 | few
CASSSGVGGYEQYF | TGTGCCAGCAGCTCTGGAGTCGGGGGATACGAGCAGTACTTC | - | TRBJ2-7 | TRBV7-9 | 14 | many
CSVDRCTEALF | TGCAGCGTTGATCGTTGTACTGAAGCTCTCTTT | - | TRBJ1-1 | TRBV29-1 | 11 | -
CATSRLTSGRATDTQYF | TGTGCCACCAGCAGATTGACTAGCGGGAGGGCCACAGATACGCAGTATTTT | TRBD2 | TRBJ2-3 | TRBV15 | 17 | few
CASSIVSGSTDTQYF | TGTGCCAGTAGTATAGTGAGCGGAAGCACAGATACGCAGTATTTT | - | TRBJ2-3 | TRBV19 | 15 | few
CASSLAEREVTDTQYF | TGTGCCAGCAGCTTAGCGGAGCGGGAGGTTACAGATACGCAGTATTTT | TRBD2 | TRBJ2-3 | TRBV7-6 | 16 | many
CASSEWAAYEQYF | TGTGCCAGCAGTGAATGGGCGGCCTACGAGCAGTACTTC | - | TRBJ2-7 | TRBV2 | 13 | few
CASSEIRTDTQYF | TGTGCCAGCAGTGAAATACGCACGGATACGCAGTATTTT | - | TRBJ2-3 | TRBV27 | 13 | many
CASSLNLAGGYQETQYF | TGTGCCAGCAGCTTAAACCTAGCGGGAGGGTATCAAGAGACCCAGTACTTC | TRBD2 | TRBJ2-5 | TRBV7-6 | 17 | few
CASSHGQGTSYEQYF | TGTGCCAGCAGTCATGGACAGGGGACTTCCTACGAGCAGTACTTC | TRBD1 | TRBJ2-7 | TRBV6-5 | 15 | -
CTSREAGGTDTQYF | TGTACCAGCAGAGAAGCGGGAGGGACAGATACGCAGTATTTT | TRBD2 | TRBJ2-3 | TRBV6-5 | 14 | -
CSALPVYEAFF | TGCAGTGCTTTGCCCGTTTATGAAGCTTTCTTT | - | TRBJ1-1 | TRBV20-1 | 11 | many
CASSSGTSNTEAFF | TGTGCCAGCAGCTCGGGGACATCAAACACTGAAGCTTTCTTT | - | TRBJ1-1 | TRBV7-9 | 14 | -
CASSLGSTGGKSYEQYF | TGTGCCAGCAGTTTGGGGTCGACAGGGGGCAAATCCTACGAGCAGTACTTC | TRBD1 | TRBJ2-7 | TRBV28 | 17 | few
CASSPGLASGVANVLTF | TGTGCCAGCAGTCCGGGACTAGCTAGTGGCGTGGCCAACGTCCTGACTTTC | TRBD2 | TRBJ2-6 | TRBV12-3/TRBV12-4 | 17 | many
CASSLRGPDQPQHF | TGTGCCAGCAGCTTGAGGGGGCCGGATCAGCCCCAGCATTTT | TRBD1 | TRBJ1-5 | TRBV7-2 | 14 | many
CAISESGTGAFQAPPYF | TGTGCCATCAGTGAGTCGGGTACCGGAGCCTTTCAAGCGCCCCCGTACTTC | - | TRBJ2-5 | TRBV10-3 | 17 | -
CASSPTGLTETQYF | TGTGCCAGCAGCCCGACAGGCCTTACCGAGACCCAGTACTTC | - | TRBJ2-5 | TRBV27 | 14 | -
CSVVVANTGELFF | TGCAGCGTTGTGGTCGCGAACACCGGGGAGCTGTTTTTT | - | TRBJ2-2 | TRBV29-1 | 13 | many
CASSGQIQETQYF | TGTGCCAGCAGTGGACAGATTCAAGAGACCCAGTACTTC | - | TRBJ2-5 | TRBV6-2/TRBV6-3 | 13 | few
CASCLAETAYGYAF | TGTGCCAGCTGTTTAGCTGAGACAGCGTATGGCTACGCCTTC | - | TRBJ1-2 | TRBV12-3/TRBV12-4 | 14 | -
CASSTYNQEQFF | TGTGCCAGCAGCACCTACAACCAAGAGCAGTTCTTC | - | TRBJ2-1 | TRBV7-9 | 12 | few
CASSESLGGPYEQYF | TGTGCCAGCAGTGAATCCCTGGGGGGGCCCTACGAGCAGTACTTC | - | TRBJ2-7 | TRBV25-1 | 15 | many
CASSQDLEETQYF | TGTGCCAGCAGCCAAGATCTTGAAGAGACCCAGTACTTC | - | TRBJ2-5 | TRBV4-2 | 13 | many
CASSVGQAKGWTEAFF | TGTGCCAGCAGTGTGGGACAGGCGAAAGGGTGGACTGAAGCTTTCTTT | TRBD1 | TRBJ1-1 | TRBV6-1 | 16 | once
CSASATRAAYEQYF | TGCAGTGCTAGCGCTACCCGGGCTGCCTACGAGCAGTACTTC | - | TRBJ2-7 | TRBV20-1 | 14 | few
CASSEPYVGAYEQYF | TGTGCCAGCAGTGAACCGTACGTGGGTGCCTACGAGCAGTACTTC | - | TRBJ2-7 | TRBV25-1 | 15 | many
CASSVPRGPPSEQYF | TGTGCCAGCAGCGTCCCTCGGGGGCCGCCTAGCGAGCAGTACTTC | - | TRBJ2-7 | TRBV7-9 | 15 | -
CASSLSYGSYNEQFF | TGTGCCAGCAGCTTAAGTTATGGGTCCTACAATGAGCAGTTCTTC | - | TRBJ2-1 | TRBV7-9 | 15 | few
CASSLPSWGSEGLYF | TGTGCCAGCAGTCTACCCTCCTGGGGGTCGGAGGGTCTGTACTTC | - | TRBJ2-7 | TRBV28 | 15 | many
CASTPWPEAFF | TGTGCCAGCACTCCCTGGCCTGAAGCTTTCTTT | - | TRBJ1-1 | TRBV2 | 11 | many
CASSMSGQGAETQYF | TGTGCCAGTAGTATGTCAGGGCAGGGGGCAGAGACCCAGTACTTC | TRBD1 | TRBJ2-5 | TRBV19 | 15 | few
CASGGAGNSYEQYF | TGTGCTAGCGGAGGGGCGGGGAACTCCTACGAGCAGTACTTC | - | TRBJ2-7 | TRBV12-5 | 14 | -
CASSLGALGAGTEAFF | TGCGCCAGCAGCCTCGGGGCGTTGGGGGCTGGCACTGAAGCTTTCTTT | - | TRBJ1-1 | TRBV4-1 | 16 | many
CASSLPPDLADQETQYF | TGTGCCAGCAGCCTACCGCCGGACCTAGCGGACCAAGAGACCCAGTACTTC | TRBD2 | TRBJ2-5 | TRBV7-6 | 17 | many
CATEGGDTYEQYF | TGTGCCACCGAGGGGGGGGATACCTACGAGCAGTACTTC | - | TRBJ2-7 | TRBV28 | 13 | -
CASSVDGTSGGADTDTQYF | TGTGCCAGCAGCGTAGATGGGACTAGCGGGGGGGCCGATACAGATACGCAGTATTTT | TRBD2 | TRBJ2-3 | TRBV9 | 19 | few
CASSPEPGEYETQYF | TGTGCCAGCAGCCCCGAACCCGGGGAATACGAGACCCAGTACTTC | - | TRBJ2-5 | TRBV11-2 | 15 | -
CASSPRQGAYNEQFF | TGTGCCAGCAGCCCACGACAGGGGGCCTACAATGAGCAGTTCTTC | TRBD1 | TRBJ2-1 | TRBV5-4 | 15 | many
CAISDQPGPVAEKLFF | TGTGCCATCAGTGATCAACCGGGCCCGGTGGCTGAAAAACTGTTTTTT | - | TRBJ1-4 | TRBV10-3 | 16 | many
CASSYAASGVTGQYF | TGTGCCAGCAGTTACGCGGCTAGCGGGGTTACCGGGCAGTACTTC | TRBD2 | TRBJ2-7 | TRBV6-5 | 15 | -